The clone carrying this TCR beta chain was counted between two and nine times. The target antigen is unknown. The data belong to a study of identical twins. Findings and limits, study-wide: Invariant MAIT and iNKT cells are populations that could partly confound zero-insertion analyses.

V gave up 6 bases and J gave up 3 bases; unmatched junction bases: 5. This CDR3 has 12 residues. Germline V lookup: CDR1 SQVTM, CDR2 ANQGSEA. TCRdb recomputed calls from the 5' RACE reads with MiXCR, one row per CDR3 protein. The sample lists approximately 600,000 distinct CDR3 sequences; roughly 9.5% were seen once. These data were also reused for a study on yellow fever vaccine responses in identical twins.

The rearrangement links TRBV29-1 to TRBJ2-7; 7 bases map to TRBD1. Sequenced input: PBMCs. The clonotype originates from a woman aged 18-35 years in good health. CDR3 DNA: TGCAGCGTCCTACAGGGGTACTACGAGCAGTACTTC. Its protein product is CSVLQGYYEQYF.